A selection of T cell receptor beta chains follows, all from one sample in a study of blood T cell repertoires in COVID-19. Generated by immunoSEQ multiplex PCR, the TCRdb table keeps only in-frame clones and is missing some. Found here are a few hundred thousand clones, more than 75% of them singletons; the top ten hold around 7.4%. The sequencing input was PBMCs or T cells enriched from blood (not recorded which). Source of these receptors: a woman aged 40 to 50 with acute COVID-19. Both conserved end residues are part of each CDR3. The D gene is left open where the match is weak. The listing skips clone size in some rows; elsewhere it reads once, few, many or a size class.

clone_size	d_call	v_call	j_call	cdr3_nt	cdr3_aa
NA	NA	TRBV5-1	TRBJ1-1	TGCGCCAGCAGCTTGAGTCTCGGGGAATACACTGAAGCTTTCTTT	CASSLSLGEYTEAFF
NA	TRBD2	TRBV27	TRBJ2-7	TGTGCCAGCAGTTCCGCGGGAGGGTTGGAGCAGTACTTC	CASSSAGGLEQYF
NA	TRBD2	TRBV5-1	TRBJ2-5	TGCGCCAGCAGCTGGACTAGCGGGAGAGGGGAGACCCAGTACTTC	CASSWTSGRGETQYF
NA	NA	TRBV9	TRBJ1-1	TGTGCCAGCAGCGTAGGCGGCAGCACCAACACTGAAGCTTTCTTT	CASSVGGSTNTEAFF
NA	NA	TRBV10-3	TRBJ1-1	TGTGCCATCAGTGGGGGGCGGACTGAAGCTTTCTTT	CAISGGRTEAFF
NA	NA	TRBV9	TRBJ1-3	TGTGCCAGCAGCGTAGCCACTACCGCAAACACCATATATTTT	CASSVATTANTIYF
NA	NA	TRBV3-1/TRBV3-2	TRBJ2-2	TGTGCCAGCAGCCAAAGCAGGGCCCTCGCGAACACCGGGGAGCTGTTTTTT	CASSQSRALANTGELFF
NA	TRBD2	TRBV3-1/TRBV3-2	TRBJ2-7	TGTGCCAGCAGCCAAGTAGCGGGGGGAGGCTACGAGCAGTACTTC	CASSQVAGGGYEQYF
NA	TRBD1	TRBV30	TRBJ2-3	TGTGCCTGGAGCAAGGGACAGGGGAAGACAGATACGCAGTATTTT	CAWSKGQGKTDTQYF
NA	TRBD1	TRBV10-2	TRBJ1-2	TGCGCCAGTCAACCGGGACAGGGGTACTATGGCTACACCTTC	CASQPGQGYYGYTF
NA	NA	TRBV29-1	TRBJ1-5	TGCAGCGTTGGTGGGGGCGATAGCAATCAGCCCCAGCATTTT	CSVGGGDSNQPQHF
NA	TRBD1	TRBV7-8	TRBJ2-7	TGTGCCAGCAGCTCTACGACAGGGGCCTACGAGCAGTACTTC	CASSSTTGAYEQYF
NA	TRBD1	TRBV2	TRBJ1-4	TGTGCCAACTCGGACAGGGAGAAGATGGTTGAAAAACTGTTTTTT	CANSDREKMVEKLFF
NA	NA	TRBV7-2	TRBJ2-3	TGTGCCAGCAGCTTAGGGGGCGCAGATACGCAGTATTTT	CASSLGGADTQYF
NA	TRBD1	TRBV19	TRBJ2-1	TGTGCCAGTCGACAGGGGGCCTACAATGAGCAGTTCTTC	CASRQGAYNEQFF
few	NA	TRBV19	TRBJ1-5	TGTGCCAGTAGTAACGCCGGATCGCGAGGGCAGCCCCAGCATTTT	CASSNAGSRGQPQHF
NA	TRBD1	TRBV10-1	TRBJ2-3	TGCGCCAGCAGTGAAGACAGGGGCAGGGATACGCAGTATTTT	CASSEDRGRDTQYF
NA	TRBD1	TRBV7-9	TRBJ1-2	TGTGCCAGCAGCAGGACAGGAACCTTCTATGGCTACACCTTC	CASSRTGTFYGYTF
NA	NA	TRBV28	TRBJ1-6	TGTGCCAGCAGTTTAGGGGGGTCATCACCCCTCCACTTT	CASSLGGSSPLHF
NA	NA	TRBV19	TRBJ2-6	TGTGCCAGTAGTATGAGGGAATCTGGGGCCAACGTCCTGACTTTC	CASSMRESGANVLTF
NA	TRBD1	TRBV30	TRBJ2-7	TGTGCCTGGAGTTCCGGGACAGCCTCCTACGAGCAGTACTTC	CAWSSGTASYEQYF
NA	TRBD2	TRBV4-1	TRBJ2-7	TGCGCCAGCAGCCATCCCAGCGCGGGAGGGACCTACGAGCAGTACTTC	CASSHPSAGGTYEQYF
NA	NA	TRBV6-5	TRBJ1-1	TGTGCCAGCAGCATTAGGGGTTTGAACACTGAAGCTTTCTTT	CASSIRGLNTEAFF